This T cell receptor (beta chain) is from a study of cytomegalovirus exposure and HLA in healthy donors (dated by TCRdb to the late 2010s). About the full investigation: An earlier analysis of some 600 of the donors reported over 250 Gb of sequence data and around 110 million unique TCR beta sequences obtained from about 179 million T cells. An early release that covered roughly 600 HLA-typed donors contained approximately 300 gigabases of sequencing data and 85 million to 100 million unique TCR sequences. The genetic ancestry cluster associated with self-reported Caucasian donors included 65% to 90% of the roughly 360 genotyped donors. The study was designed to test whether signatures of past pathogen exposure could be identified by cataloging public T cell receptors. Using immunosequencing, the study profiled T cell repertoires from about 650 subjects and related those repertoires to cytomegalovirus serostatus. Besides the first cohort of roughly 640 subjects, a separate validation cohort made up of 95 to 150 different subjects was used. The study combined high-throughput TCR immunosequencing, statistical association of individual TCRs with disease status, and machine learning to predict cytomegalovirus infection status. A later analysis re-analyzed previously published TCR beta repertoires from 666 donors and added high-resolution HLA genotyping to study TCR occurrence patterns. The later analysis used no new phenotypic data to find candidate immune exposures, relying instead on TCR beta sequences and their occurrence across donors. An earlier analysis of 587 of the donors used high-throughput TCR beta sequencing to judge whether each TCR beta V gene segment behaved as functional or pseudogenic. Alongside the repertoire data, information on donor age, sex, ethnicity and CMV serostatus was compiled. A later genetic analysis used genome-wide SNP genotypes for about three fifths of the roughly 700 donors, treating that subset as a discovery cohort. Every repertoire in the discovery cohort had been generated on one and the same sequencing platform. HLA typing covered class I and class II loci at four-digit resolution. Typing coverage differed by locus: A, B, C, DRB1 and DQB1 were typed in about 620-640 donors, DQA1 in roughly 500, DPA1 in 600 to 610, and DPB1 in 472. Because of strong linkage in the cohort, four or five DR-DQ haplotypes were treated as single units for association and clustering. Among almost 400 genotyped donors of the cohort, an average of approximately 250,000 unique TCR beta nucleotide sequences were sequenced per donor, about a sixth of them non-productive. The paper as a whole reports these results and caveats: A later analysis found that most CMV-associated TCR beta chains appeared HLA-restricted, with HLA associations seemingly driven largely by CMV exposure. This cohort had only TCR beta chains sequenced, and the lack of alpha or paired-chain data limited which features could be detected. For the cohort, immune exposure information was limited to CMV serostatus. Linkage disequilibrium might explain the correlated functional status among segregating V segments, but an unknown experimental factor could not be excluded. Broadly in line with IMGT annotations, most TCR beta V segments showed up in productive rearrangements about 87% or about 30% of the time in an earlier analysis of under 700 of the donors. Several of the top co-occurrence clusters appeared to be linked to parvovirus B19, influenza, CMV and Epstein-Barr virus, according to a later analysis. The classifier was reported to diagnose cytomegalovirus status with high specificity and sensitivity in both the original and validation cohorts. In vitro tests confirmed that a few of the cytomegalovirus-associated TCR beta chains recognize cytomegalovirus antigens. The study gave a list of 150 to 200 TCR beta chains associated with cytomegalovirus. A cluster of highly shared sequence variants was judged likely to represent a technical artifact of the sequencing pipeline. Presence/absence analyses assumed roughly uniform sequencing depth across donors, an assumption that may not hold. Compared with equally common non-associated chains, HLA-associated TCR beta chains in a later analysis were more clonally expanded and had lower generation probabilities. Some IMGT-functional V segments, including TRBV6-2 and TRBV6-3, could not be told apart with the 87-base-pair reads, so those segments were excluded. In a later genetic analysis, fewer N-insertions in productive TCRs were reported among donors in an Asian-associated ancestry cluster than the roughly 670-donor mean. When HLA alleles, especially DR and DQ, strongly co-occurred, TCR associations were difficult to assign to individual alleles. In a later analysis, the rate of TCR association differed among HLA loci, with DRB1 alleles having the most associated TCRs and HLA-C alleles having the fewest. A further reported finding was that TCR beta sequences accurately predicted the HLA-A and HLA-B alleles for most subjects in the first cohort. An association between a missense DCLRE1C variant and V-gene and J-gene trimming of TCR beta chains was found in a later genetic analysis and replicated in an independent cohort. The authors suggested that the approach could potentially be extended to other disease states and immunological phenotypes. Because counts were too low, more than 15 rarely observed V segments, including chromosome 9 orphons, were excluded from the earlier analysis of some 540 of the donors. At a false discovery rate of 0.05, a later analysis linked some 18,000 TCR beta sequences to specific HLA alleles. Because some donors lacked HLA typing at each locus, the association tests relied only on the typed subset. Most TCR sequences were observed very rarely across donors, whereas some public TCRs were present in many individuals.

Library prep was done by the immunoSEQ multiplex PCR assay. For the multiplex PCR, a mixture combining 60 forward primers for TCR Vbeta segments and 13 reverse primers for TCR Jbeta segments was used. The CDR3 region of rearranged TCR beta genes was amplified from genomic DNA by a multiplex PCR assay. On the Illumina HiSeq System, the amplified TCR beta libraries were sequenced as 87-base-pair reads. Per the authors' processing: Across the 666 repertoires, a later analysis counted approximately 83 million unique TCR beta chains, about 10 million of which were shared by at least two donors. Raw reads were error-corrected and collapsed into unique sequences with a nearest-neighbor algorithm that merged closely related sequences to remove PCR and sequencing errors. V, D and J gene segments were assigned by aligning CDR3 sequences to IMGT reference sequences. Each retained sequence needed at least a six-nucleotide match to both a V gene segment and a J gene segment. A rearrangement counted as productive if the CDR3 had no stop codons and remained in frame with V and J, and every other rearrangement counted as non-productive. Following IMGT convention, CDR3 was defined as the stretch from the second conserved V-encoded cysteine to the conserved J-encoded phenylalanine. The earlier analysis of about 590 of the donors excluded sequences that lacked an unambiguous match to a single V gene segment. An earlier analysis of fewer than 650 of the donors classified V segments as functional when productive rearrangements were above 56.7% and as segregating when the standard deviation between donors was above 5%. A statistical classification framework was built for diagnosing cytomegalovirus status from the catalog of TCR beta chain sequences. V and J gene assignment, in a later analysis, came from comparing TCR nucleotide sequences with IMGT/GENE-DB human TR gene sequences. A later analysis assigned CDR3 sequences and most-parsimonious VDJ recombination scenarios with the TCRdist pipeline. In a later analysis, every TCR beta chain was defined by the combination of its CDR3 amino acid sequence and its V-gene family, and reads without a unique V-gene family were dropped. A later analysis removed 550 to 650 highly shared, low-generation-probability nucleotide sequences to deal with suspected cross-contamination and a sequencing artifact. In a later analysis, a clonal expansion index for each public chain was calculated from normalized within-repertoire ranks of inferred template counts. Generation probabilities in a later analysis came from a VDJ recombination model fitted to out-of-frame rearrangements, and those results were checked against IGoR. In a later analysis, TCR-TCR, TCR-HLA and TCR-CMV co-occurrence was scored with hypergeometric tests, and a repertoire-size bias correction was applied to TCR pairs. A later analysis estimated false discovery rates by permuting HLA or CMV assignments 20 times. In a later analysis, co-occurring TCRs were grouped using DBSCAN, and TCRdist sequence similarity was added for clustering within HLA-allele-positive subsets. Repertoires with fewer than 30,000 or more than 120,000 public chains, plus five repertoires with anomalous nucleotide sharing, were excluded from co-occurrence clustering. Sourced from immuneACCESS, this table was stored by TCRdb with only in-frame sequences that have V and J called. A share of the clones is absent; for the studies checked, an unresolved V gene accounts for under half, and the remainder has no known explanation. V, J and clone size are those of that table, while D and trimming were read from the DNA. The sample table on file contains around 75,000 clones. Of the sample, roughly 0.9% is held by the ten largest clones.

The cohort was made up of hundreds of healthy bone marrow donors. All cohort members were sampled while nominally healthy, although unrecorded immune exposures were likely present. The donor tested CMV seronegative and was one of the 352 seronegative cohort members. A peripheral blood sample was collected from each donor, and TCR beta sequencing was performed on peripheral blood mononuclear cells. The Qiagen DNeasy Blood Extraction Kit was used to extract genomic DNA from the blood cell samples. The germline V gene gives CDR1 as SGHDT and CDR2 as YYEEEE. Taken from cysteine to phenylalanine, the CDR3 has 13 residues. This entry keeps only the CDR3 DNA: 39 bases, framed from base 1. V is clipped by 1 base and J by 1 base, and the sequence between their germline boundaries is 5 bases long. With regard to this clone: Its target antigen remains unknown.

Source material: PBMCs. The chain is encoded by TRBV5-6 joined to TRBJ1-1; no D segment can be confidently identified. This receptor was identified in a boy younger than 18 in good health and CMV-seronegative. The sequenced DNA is TGTGCCAGCAGCTTGATGAGGAACACTGAAGCTTTCTTT. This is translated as CASSLMRNTEAFF.